This TCR beta chain came from a study of shared clonotypes between healthy human individuals. Germline CDR1 and CDR2: SGHRS and YFSETQ. Trimming removed 6 bases from V and 1 base from J, with 10 bases in between. The CDR3 is made up of 13 amino acids. Each subset's genomic DNA was split evenly across several immunoSEQ plates. Some clones are missing from TCRdb's copy, which holds only in-frame ones; the method was immunoSEQ multiplex PCR. Of under 2,500,000 clones listed, almost 96% are singletons. V and J are TRBV5-1 and TRBJ1-1; the D is unclear. The sequence was obtained from a man aged 18 to 30 in good health. The sequenced sample consisted of naive CD4+ T cells sorted from blood. Described subset: CD45RA+ positively selected. CDR3 amino acids: CASNNSPNTEAFF. As DNA, the CDR3 is TGCGCCAGCAACAACAGTCCGAACACTGAAGCTTTCTTT. The full variable domain, with the rest looked up from reference TRBV5-1 and TRBJ1-1, is KAGVTQTPRYLIKTRGQQVTLSCSPISGHRSVSWYQQTPGQGLQFLFEYFSETQRNKGNFPGRFSGRQFSNSRSEMNVSTLELGDSALYLCASNNSPNTEAFFGQGTRLTVV.